This T cell receptor (beta chain) was retrieved from a study of blood T cell repertoires in COVID-19. Study at large: The analysed material was cDNA or gDNA that came from T cells, B-cell-depleted T cells, or PBMCs.

The method was immunoSEQ multiplex PCR; TCRdb's version includes in-frame clones alone and lacks a portion of them. The sample comprises some 130,000 clones, around 80% of which are singletons, and 9.5% to 14% rests with the top ten. This receptor was obtained from a human donor in a cohort sampled during active COVID-19. The sample consisted of peripheral blood.

CDR3 nucleotide sequence: TGTGCCACCAGTTCAAAAGGGGCCAACGTCCTGACTTTC. Translated: CATSSKGANVLTF. The chain links TRBV24-1 to TRBJ2-6, with D uncertain. There are 13 residues in the CDR3. CDR1 KGHDR and CDR2 SFDVKD come from the germline V gene. V was clipped by 6 bases and J by 4 bases, with 6 bases between them.